Listed below are T cell receptor beta chains from one sample, sequenced in a study of blood T cells in healthy people across ages. TCRdb reanalysed the 5' RACE reads using MiXCR and keeps one entry per CDR3 protein. The data hold more than 650,000 distinct CDR3 sequences, with about 24% observed a single time. The specimen sequenced was blood. The receptors originated from a man aged 65 to 79 in good health. CDR3s include the opening cysteine and the closing phenylalanine or tryptophan. Fields, in order: V gene, clone size, J gene, D gene, CDR3 protein, CDR3 DNA. D genes are given only for firm matches. Clone size is shown for a subset of rows, as once, few, many or a class of expanded clone.

TRBV7-8	.	TRBJ2-1	.	CASSLGAGRFDEQFF	TGTGCCAGCAGCTTAGGGGCAGGTCGGTTCGATGAGCAGTTCTTC
TRBV7-2	many	TRBJ1-3	.	CASRVDSGNTIYF	TGTGCCAGCCGCGTCGACTCTGGAAACACCATATATTTT
TRBV5-4	few	TRBJ2-5	.	CASSLAVGEQETQYF	TGTGCCAGCAGCTTAGCTGTGGGGGAACAAGAGACCCAGTACTTC
TRBV12-3/TRBV12-4	few	TRBJ1-1	.	CASSLALTGTPEAFF	TGTGCCAGCAGTTTAGCGCTAACAGGGACCCCTGAAGCTTTCTTT
TRBV18	many	TRBJ2-3	TRBD2	CASSPLAGGPDTQYF	TGTGCCAGCAGCCCCTTAGCGGGGGGGCCAGATACGCAGTATTTT
TRBV29-1	.	TRBJ2-2	.	CSVETSRARELFF	TGCAGCGTTGAAACTAGTAGAGCCAGGGAGCTGTTTTTT
TRBV28	few	TRBJ2-1	TRBD1	CASSFLQGVYNEQFF	TGTGCCAGCAGCTTTCTACAGGGGGTCTACAATGAGCAGTTCTTC
TRBV5-1	many	TRBJ2-3	.	CASSQNRNRQDHTQYF	TGCGCCAGCAGCCAAAACCGTAACCGACAGGACCATACGCAGTATTTT
TRBV15	.	TRBJ2-3	TRBD2	CATSRDFGAGSTDTQYF	TGTGCCACCAGCAGAGATTTTGGAGCGGGAAGCACAGATACGCAGTATTTT
TRBV19	few	TRBJ2-5	.	CASSIDSGETQYF	TGTGCCAGTAGTATAGATTCGGGAGAGACCCAGTACTTC
TRBV3-1	.	TRBJ1-2	TRBD1	CASSRLGQVIYGYTF	TGTGCCAGCAGCCGGCTTGGACAGGTGATTTACGGCTACACCTTC
TRBV7-2	few	TRBJ2-3	.	CASSPSRTGFSTDTQYF	TGTGCCAGCAGCCCCTCACGGACGGGTTTTTCCACAGATACGCAGTATTTT
TRBV21-1	.	TRBJ1-4	.	CASSEDLGQVGKLFF	TGTGCCAGCAGCGAAGACCTGGGACAGGTTGGAAAACTGTTTTTT
TRBV20-1	few	TRBJ2-1	TRBD1	CSASSGTGSGYEQFF	TGCAGTGCTAGCTCCGGGACAGGGTCTGGCTATGAGCAGTTCTTC
TRBV25-1	few	TRBJ2-1	.	CASGEVYNEQFF	TGTGCCAGCGGAGAAGTTTACAATGAGCAGTTCTTC
TRBV5-1	.	TRBJ2-3	TRBD2	CASSLAPAGGGDTQYF	TGCGCCAGCAGCTTGGCCCCAGCGGGAGGTGGAGATACGCAGTATTTT
TRBV29-1	.	TRBJ1-1	.	CSVEERRNTEAFF	TGCAGCGTCGAGGAGCGGAGGAACACTGAAGCTTTCTTT
TRBV3-1	.	TRBJ2-3	TRBD2	CASSPDGRGSLTDTQYF	TGTGCCAGCAGCCCCGATGGGCGCGGGAGTTTGACAGATACGCAGTATTTT
TRBV29-1	many	TRBJ1-4	.	CSGRLGGQEKLFF	TGCAGCGGGAGACTTGGGGGGCAGGAAAAACTGTTTTTT
TRBV10-3	.	TRBJ2-3	.	CATRRVADSDTQYF	TGTGCCACCCGAAGGGTAGCGGACTCGGATACGCAGTATTTT
TRBV19	.	TRBJ1-2	.	CASSMAYGYTF	TGTGCCAGTAGTATGGCCTATGGCTACACCTTC
TRBV9	.	TRBJ1-3	.	CASSVQGSVNTIYF	TGTGCCAGCAGCGTACAGGGGTCGGTAAACACCATATATTTT
TRBV9	few	TRBJ2-1	.	CASSVVGLPVHEQFF	TGTGCCAGCAGCGTAGTCGGACTACCGGTCCATGAGCAGTTCTTC
TRBV21-1	.	TRBJ2-3	.	CASSKLLREGIDTQYF	TGTGCCAGCAGCAAATTACTGCGGGAGGGCATAGATACGCAGTATTTT
TRBV28	.	TRBJ1-4	.	CASSLSQRKNEKLFF	TGTGCCAGCAGTTTATCCCAACGTAAGAATGAAAAACTGTTTTTT
TRBV5-5	few	TRBJ1-2	.	CASSYLFDGYTF	TGTGCCAGCAGCTATCTGTTCGATGGCTACACCTTC
TRBV7-9	few	TRBJ2-1	.	CASSPQGLLSYNEQFF	TGTGCCAGCAGCCCCCAAGGACTTCTCTCCTACAATGAGCAGTTCTTC
TRBV20-1	.	TRBJ2-3	TRBD2	CSARQTSGRDTQYF	TGCAGTGCTAGACAGACTAGCGGGAGAGATACGCAGTATTTT
TRBV7-2	many	TRBJ2-5	TRBD2	CASSLVGLAEETQYF	TGTGCCAGCAGCTTAGTCGGACTAGCAGAGGAGACCCAGTACTTC
TRBV20-1	.	TRBJ1-2	TRBD1	CSARESRGDGYIF	TGCAGTGCTAGAGAAAGCAGGGGGGACGGCTACATCTTC
TRBV6-2/TRBV6-3	.	TRBJ2-3	TRBD2	CASAGLETDTQYF	TGTGCCAGCGCCGGACTAGAAACAGATACGCAGTATTTT
TRBV20-1	.	TRBJ2-1	.	CSARDPTAALYNEQFF	TGCAGTGCTAGAGATCCTACGGCGGCCCTCTACAATGAGCAGTTCTTC
TRBV20-1	few	TRBJ2-7	TRBD1	CSANLVTGVAYEQYF	TGCAGTGCTAACTTAGTGACAGGGGTAGCCTACGAGCAGTACTTC
TRBV7-7	.	TRBJ2-5	.	CASSSTGHFQETQYF	TGTGCCAGCAGCTCAACAGGACATTTCCAAGAGACCCAGTACTTC
TRBV7-9	few	TRBJ2-3	.	CASSLTGETTDTQYF	TGTGCCAGCAGCTTAACGGGAGAGACCACAGATACGCAGTATTTT
TRBV30	.	TRBJ1-4	.	CAWSVLPTNEKLFF	TGTGCCTGGAGTGTACTTCCAACTAATGAAAAACTGTTTTTT
TRBV20-1	few	TRBJ1-5	.	CSCTRSDNQPQHF	TGCAGTTGTACGAGATCGGACAATCAGCCCCAGCATTTT
TRBV12-3/TRBV12-4	.	TRBJ2-4	.	CASSPEGVAKNIQYF	TGTGCCAGCAGTCCCGAGGGGGTGGCCAAAAACATTCAGTACTTC
TRBV5-5	.	TRBJ2-3	.	CASSLNTNTQYF	TGTGCCAGCAGCTTGAACACCAATACGCAGTATTTT
TRBV6-6	many	TRBJ1-4	TRBD1	CASSAGRGTVEKLFF	TGTGCCAGCAGCGCTGGGCGTGGGACAGTGGAAAAACTGTTTTTT
TRBV19	.	TRBJ1-5	.	CASSMDRNQPQHF	TGTGCCAGTAGTATGGACAGAAATCAGCCCCAGCATTTT
TRBV19	few	TRBJ1-5	.	CAGSRARGQPQHF	TGTGCCGGCTCCCGGGCACGGGGTCAGCCCCAGCATTTT
TRBV6-1	.	TRBJ2-3	.	CASSEAIGSTGGQYF	TGTGCCAGCAGTGAAGCGATAGGCAGCACAGGTGGGCAGTATTTT
TRBV7-3	few	TRBJ1-1	.	CASSLMQLMNTEAFF	TGTGCCAGCAGCTTAATGCAGCTGATGAACACTGAAGCTTTCTTT
TRBV11-2	few	TRBJ2-4	.	CASSFELAARYKNIQYF	TGTGCCAGCAGCTTTGAGTTGGCAGCTCGTTACAAAAACATTCAGTACTTC
TRBV3-1	few	TRBJ2-5	.	CASSQDRGSGKETQYF	TGTGCCAGCAGCCAAGATCGAGGTTCGGGGAAAGAGACCCAGTACTTC
TRBV27	.	TRBJ2-5	TRBD2	CASRIGSGKETQYF	TGTGCCAGCAGGATTGGTAGCGGGAAAGAGACCCAGTACTTC
TRBV29-1	.	TRBJ2-3	TRBD2	CSVGLAGGADF	TGCAGCGTTGGGCTAGCGGGAGGAGCGGATTTT
TRBV7-2	.	TRBJ2-5	.	CASSPWTEQETQYF	TGTGCCAGCAGCCCATGGACAGAACAAGAGACCCAGTACTTC
TRBV6-5	.	TRBJ2-7	.	CASSYSPLSSYEQYF	TGTGCCAGCAGTTACTCACCCCTCAGCTCCTACGAGCAGTACTTC
TRBV28	.	TRBJ1-4	TRBD1	CASSIPGGSDEKLFF	TGTGCCAGCAGTATACCAGGGGGTAGCGATGAAAAACTGTTTTTT
TRBV7-2	.	TRBJ2-5	.	CASSLEMSETQYF	TGTGCCAGCAGCTTAGAGATGAGTGAGACCCAGTACTTC